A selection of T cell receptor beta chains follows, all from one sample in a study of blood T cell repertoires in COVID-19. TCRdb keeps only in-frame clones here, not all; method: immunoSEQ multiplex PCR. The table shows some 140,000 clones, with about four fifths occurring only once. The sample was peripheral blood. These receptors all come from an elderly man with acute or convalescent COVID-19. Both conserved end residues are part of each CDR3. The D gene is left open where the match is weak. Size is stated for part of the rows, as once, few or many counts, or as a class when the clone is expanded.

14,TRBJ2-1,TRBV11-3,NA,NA,CASSLGQRYNEQFF,TGTGCCAGCAGCTTAGGACAGCGCTACAATGAGCAGTTCTTC
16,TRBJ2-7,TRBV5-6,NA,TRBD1,CASSLFRTGGIYEQYF,TGTGCCAGCAGCCTATTCCGGACAGGGGGCATATACGAGCAGTACTTC
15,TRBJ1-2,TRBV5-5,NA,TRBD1,CASSFDQGAFYGYTF,TGTGCCAGCAGCTTTGACCAGGGGGCATTCTATGGCTACACCTTC
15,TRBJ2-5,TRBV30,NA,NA,CAWSMGFGAGETQYF,TGTGCCTGGAGTATGGGTTTTGGGGCTGGAGAGACCCAGTACTTC
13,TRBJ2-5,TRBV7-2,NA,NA,CASTQGSRETQYF,TGTGCCAGCACCCAGGGGAGTCGGGAGACCCAGTACTTC
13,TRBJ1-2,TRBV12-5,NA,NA,CASGLTGGYGYTF,TGTGCTAGTGGTTTGACAGGAGGGTATGGCTACACCTTC
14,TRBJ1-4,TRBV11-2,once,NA,CASSFGGTNEKLFF,TGTGCCAGCAGCTTCGGGGGAACTAATGAAAAACTGTTTTTT
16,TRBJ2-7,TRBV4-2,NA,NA,CASSQVGAGVGYEQYF,TGTGCCAGCAGCCAAGTCGGGGCAGGGGTAGGTTACGAGCAGTACTTC
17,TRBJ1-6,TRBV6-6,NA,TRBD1,CASSQFGTGGFNSPLHF,TGTGCCAGCAGTCAGTTTGGGACAGGGGGCTTTAATTCACCCCTCCACTTT
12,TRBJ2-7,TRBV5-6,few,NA,CASSYRVGEQYF,TGTGCCAGCAGCTATCGGGTTGGGGAGCAGTACTTC
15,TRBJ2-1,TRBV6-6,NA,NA,CASRQPKRNNNEQFF,TGTGCCAGCAGACAGCCTAAACGAAACAACAATGAGCAGTTCTTC
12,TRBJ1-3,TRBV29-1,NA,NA,CSARDFGNTIYF,TGCAGCGCACGGGACTTCGGAAACACCATATATTTT
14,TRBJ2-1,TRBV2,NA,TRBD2,CASSLVAGTGEQFF,TGTGCCAGCAGTTTGGTAGCGGGGACGGGTGAGCAGTTCTTC
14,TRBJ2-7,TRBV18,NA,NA,CASSSGQGDYEQYF,TGTGCCAGCTCCTCAGGGCAGGGTGACTACGAGCAGTACTTC
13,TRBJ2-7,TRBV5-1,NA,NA,CASSLAGAPEKYF,TGCGCCAGCAGCTTGGCCGGAGCCCCCGAGAAGTACTTC
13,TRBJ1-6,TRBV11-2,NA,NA,CASSLGPNSPLHF,TGTGCCAGCAGCCTCGGTCCGAATTCACCCCTCCACTTT
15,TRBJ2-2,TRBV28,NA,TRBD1,CASTQRTGVTGELFF,TGTGCCAGCACCCAAAGGACAGGGGTCACCGGGGAGCTGTTTTTT
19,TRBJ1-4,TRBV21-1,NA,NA,CASSASIRKEGAVDEKLFF,TGTGCCAGCAGCGCAAGTATTAGGAAGGAAGGGGCCGTGGATGAAAAACTGTTTTTT
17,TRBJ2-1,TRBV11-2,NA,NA,CASSLSTGQGNYNEQFF,TGTGCCAGCAGCTTATCGACGGGACAAGGGAACTACAATGAGCAGTTCTTC
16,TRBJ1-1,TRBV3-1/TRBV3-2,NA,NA,CASSLQSGSWNAEAFF,TGTGCCAGCAGCCTCCAGAGCGGCAGTTGGAATGCTGAAGCTTTCTTT
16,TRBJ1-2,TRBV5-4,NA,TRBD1,CASMRAGGTLGSSYTF,TGTGCCAGCATGCGGGCAGGGGGCACCCTCGGTAGTAGCTACACCTTC
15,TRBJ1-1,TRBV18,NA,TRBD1,CASSPRRDRYTEAFF,TGTGCCAGCTCACCAAGGAGGGACAGGTACACTGAAGCTTTCTTT